Listed below are T cell receptor beta chains from one sample, sequenced in a study of T-cell reconstitution after alpha-beta-depleted transplantation in children. TCRdb used MiXCR to reprocess the PCR reads, holding one entry per CDR3 protein. The data contain around 960,000 distinct CDR3 sequences, 25% to 35% of them singletons. This specimen was PBMCs, mostly from graft donor cells, taken 360 days after TCRalphabeta/CD19-depleted stem cell transplant. The receptor source for this set is a boy in the first two years of life who had a stem cell transplant for SCID, so the T cells may come from the graft donor. CDR3s include the opening cysteine and the closing phenylalanine or tryptophan. D genes are given only for firm matches. A clone size is listed for some rows: how often the clone was seen (once, few, many), or a class if it is expanded.

>TRBJ2-7|-|TRBV4-2|-
TGTGCCAGCAGCCAAGAATCAGGGAATCCCTACGAGCAGTACTTC
CASSQESGNPYEQYF
>TRBJ2-3|few|TRBV9|-
TGTGCCAGCAGCGTAACCGGGACGCCGGGGGATACGCAGTATTTT
CASSVTGTPGDTQYF
>TRBJ2-3|-|TRBV9|-
TGTGCCAGCAGCCCTGACTTTAATACGCAGTATTTT
CASSPDFNTQYF
>TRBJ2-4|few|TRBV29-1|-
TGCAGCGTTGAAACTGATGGGCTAGTTGGAAACATTCAGTACTTC
CSVETDGLVGNIQYF
>TRBJ2-3|many|TRBV4-2|-
TGTGCCAGCACCCCCTCCGCCGGGGGAATCACAGATACGCAGTATTTT
CASTPSAGGITDTQYF
>TRBJ2-1|few|TRBV7-6|-
TGTGCCAGCAGCCTGACCCCCCGCAATGAGCAGTTCTTC
CASSLTPRNEQFF
>TRBJ2-1|few|TRBV4-1|-
TGCGCCAGCAGCCAAGATTTTGCAGGGAGCATTTTACGAGGATACAATGAGCAGTTCTTC
CASSQDFAGSILRGYNEQFF
>TRBJ2-1|-|TRBV5-1|TRBD2
TGCGCCAGCAGCTTCACTAGCGGGGCATTCAATGGGCAGTTCTTC
CASSFTSGAFNGQFF
>TRBJ1-4|-|TRBV5-1|TRBD1
TGCGCCAGCAGCCCTAATTACAGGGGAGGTGAAAAACTGTTTTTT
CASSPNYRGGEKLFF
>TRBJ1-1|-|TRBV29-1|-
TGCAGCGTCGAGGACAGTGTGTACACTGAAGCTTTCTTT
CSVEDSVYTEAFF
>TRBJ2-5|-|TRBV2|-
TGTGCCAGCAGGGCGAGTAGGGGTTATCAAGAGACCCAGTACTTC
CASRASRGYQETQYF
>TRBJ2-1|-|TRBV7-9|TRBD2
TGTGCCAGCTGGACTAGCGAGGACAATGAGCAGTTCTTC
CASWTSEDNEQFF
>TRBJ1-1|few|TRBV29-1|-
TGCAGCGTGGAGCGATGGGGGAACACTGAAGCTTTCTTT
CSVERWGNTEAFF
>TRBJ2-7|-|TRBV27|-
TGTGCCAGCAAACGGGGGAACAGGGGACTATACGAGCAGTACTTC
CASKRGNRGLYEQYF
>TRBJ1-5|-|TRBV4-3|-
TGCGCCAGCAGCCAAGAAGCAGGGTCGGAGCCCCAGCATTTT
CASSQEAGSEPQHF